This TCR beta chain was identified during a study of early T cells in non-severe SARS-CoV-2 infection. This clonotype occurred many times. Unique molecular identifiers were added to individual cDNA molecules. Each CDR3 protein is one row after TCRdb ran MiXCR on the 5' RACE reads. Of 50,000 to 75,000 distinct CDR3 sequences detected, roughly 9% appear once; the ten largest clones hold roughly 12%. Trimming shortened V by 6 bases and J by 6 bases, and 12 bases separated the two germline ends. This CDR3 is 12 amino acids long. The receptor was isolated from an adult who was a healthcare worker with PCR-confirmed SARS-CoV-2 infection or an uninfected control (not recorded which). V usage is TRBV12-3 or TRBV12-4 and J usage is TRBJ2-7; D unclear. The sample in question was whole blood, obtained at baseline. The CDR3 here is CASRLYNGEQYF. The CDR3 nucleotides read TGTGCCAGCAGACTCTACAATGGCGAGCAGTACTTC.